This T cell receptor beta chain emerged from a study of shared clonotypes between healthy human individuals. Study summary: The cohort comprised two women and a few men. Their ages spanned 18 to 49 years. Whole-study results and caveats: The low donor count limited represented genetic and exposure-history diversity.

Method: immunoSEQ multiplex PCR; TCRdb's copy keeps in-frame clones and lacks some. In the table there are approximately 480,000 clones, 60% to 80% of which are singletons. Details on this clone: Its matching antigen is unknown.

Recent acute infections and vaccinations were absent in the healthy HIV-negative adult donors. The donor cohort consisted entirely of Caucasian adults residing in Nashville, Tennessee. CDR3 size: 16 residues. Trimming removed 5 bases from V and 3 bases from J; junction bases left unmatched: 8. Germline CDR1 and CDR2: KGHSH and LQKENI. The sequence was collected from a woman aged 35 to 49 in good health. Some clones in this sample may be carry-over from other donors' samples. The J gene is TRBJ1-5, the V gene TRBV18, with 9 positions matching TRBD1. The sequencing sample was made of PBMCs. CDR3: CASSAMTGGVNQPQHF. CDR3 DNA: TGTGCCAGCTCAGCTATGACAGGGGGAGTCAATCAGCCCCAGCATTTT.